Below, one TCR beta chain is given with its context. Its antigen is unidentified. This entry comes from a study of T cell repertoires in cytomegalovirus infection. This CDR3 is 13 amino acids long. V was pared by 3 bases and J by 5 bases, with 10 bases between. Germline V CDR1 and CDR2: MNHEY, SMNVEV (reference sequence). Using its own MiXCR run on the reads, TCRdb lists one record per CDR3 protein. The sample has some 600,000 distinct CDR3 sequences; 24% are singletons. Study-level points and caveats: The study found HLA-C-restricted CMV-specific TCR beta clonotypes dominating the ex vivo response.

The chain is built from TRBV27 and TRBJ2-5; D uncertain. This receptor was identified in a human donor in good health (CMV status not recorded). Some clones in this sample may be carry-over from other donors' samples. The sequenced sample was CD8+ T cells from PBMCs. CDR3 amino acids: CASSFWLGETQYF. CDR3 nucleotide sequence: TGTGCCAGCAGTTTCTGGTTGGGGGAGACCCAGTACTTC.